This T cell receptor beta chain was sequenced during a study of chemoradiotherapy in HPV16-positive cancers. Study in general: Candidate HPV-specific T-cell clones and common TCR motifs came from functional assays in a couple of HPV16-positive patients. Overall study findings and caveats: For HPV16-positive patients, expanding HPV-responsive T cells associated with longer recurrence-free survival. Functional assays defining HPV-specific T cells used only a couple of HPV16-positive patients. During treatment, candidate HPV-specific clones and E7-related motifs expanded in tumor.

About this clone: The antigen is undetermined.

V shed 0 bases and J shed 3 bases, with 4 bases lying between them. The CDR3 runs to 13 residues. Germline lookup yields CDR1 SGHRS and CDR2 YFSETQ. Sequencing was performed with immunoSEQ multiplex PCR; in TCRdb, only in-frame clones are kept and a portion is missing. The sample has around 8,300 clones, about 83% seen once; the top ten hold 14%. The chain recombines TRBV5-1 with TRBJ2-1; D gene unclear. The source material was blood, sampled from a patient who underwent chemoradiotherapy. This TCR came from a human donor with HPV-associated anogenital cancer. Written as DNA, the CDR3 is TGCGCCAGCAGCTTGGGGGACTACAATGAGCAGTTCTTC. This sequence encodes CASSLGDYNEQFF.